A single sample gave rise to the 13 T cell receptor beta chains below, sequenced in a study of shared clonotypes between healthy human individuals. The method was immunoSEQ multiplex PCR; TCRdb's version includes in-frame clones alone and lacks a portion of them. Of about 2 million clones detected, about 95% appear once; the ten largest clones hold 1.1%. Only CD45RO-negative cells positively selected for CCR7 counted as naive CD8 cells, so terminally differentiated effector memory CD45RA+ cells were excluded. The material sequenced was naive CD8+ T cells sorted from blood. These receptors originate from a man aged 18 to 35 in good health.

The chain links TRBV21-1 to TRBJ2-2; the table assigns TRBD1, which was not confirmed against the DNA. TRBV21-1 represents a pseudogene. The CDR3 covers 18 residues. CDR3 region: CASSRGKGGAVLTGELFF. The CDR3 bases are TGTGCCAGCAGCAGGGGAAAAGGGGGCGCGGTTCTCACCGGGGAGCTGTTTTTT.

About this clone itself: Different DNA sequences within this sample yield the same CDR3. The V gene is TRBV6-5, the J gene TRBJ2-7; no firm D call. Germline CDR1 and CDR2: MNHEY and SVGAGI. The CDR3 is 13 residues long. The V and J ends lost 0 bases and 3 bases respectively, with 6 bases between them. The CDR3 here is CASSYSADYEQYF. CDR3 coding DNA: TGTGCCAGCAGTTACTCGGCCGACTACGAGCAGTACTTC.

This chain links TRBV2 with TRBJ1-2; perhaps TRBD1 as D (6 bases). Germline values: CDR1 SNHLY, CDR2 FYNNEI. Trimming took off 0 bases at V and 4 bases at J, with 12 bases between the two ends. The CDR3 has 15 amino acids. CDR3 sequence reads: CASSEAHRAGYGYTF. For the CDR3, the DNA is TGTGCCAGCAGTGAAGCGCACAGGGCTGGCTATGGCTACACCTTC.

The rearrangement links TRBV5-6 to TRBJ1-4, with a tentative D call TRBD1 (5 bases). The CDR3 contains 16 residues. Trimming pared 0 bases from V and 8 bases from J, leaving 17 bases between. CDR1 and CDR2 from the germline V gene are SGHDT and YYEEEE. CDR3 region: CASSLAGHSLEEKLFF. The CDR3, as DNA: TGTGCCAGCAGCTTGGCGGGGCACAGCCTGGAGGAAAAACTGTTTTTT.

The chain employs TRBV2 and TRBJ2-7; D possibly corresponds to TRBD2 (5 bases). CDR1 SNHLY and CDR2 FYNNEI come from the germline V gene. CDR3 length: 14 amino acids. The V and J ends lost 2 bases and 2 bases respectively, with 10 bases between them. The CDR3: CASSEMNGAYEQYF. CDR3 DNA: TGTGCCAGCAGTGAAATGAACGGGGCCTACGAGCAGTACTTC.

The chain couples TRBV9 to TRBJ2-3; 14 bases match TRBD2. The germline V gene has CDR1 SGDLS and CDR2 YYNGEE. The CDR3 totals 18 residues. Germline trimming cut 3 bases from V and 5 bases from J; bases unmatched to any gene: 11. CDR3: CASSGLAGGLLVQDTQYF. DNA of the CDR3: TGTGCCAGCAGCGGACTAGCGGGGGGGCTTCTTGTTCAAGATACGCAGTATTTT.

This chain links TRBV7-9 with TRBJ2-7, with 11 nucleotides matching TRBD2. CDR1 is SEHNR, CDR2 FQNEAQ, per germline (reference sequence). The V gene end was trimmed by 5 bases and the J gene end by 4 bases; junction bases not matched to a gene: 4. This CDR3 region has 14 residues. CDR3 residues: CASSRGTSGYEQYF. The CDR3 DNA sequence: TGTGCCAGCAGCCGAGGGACTAGCGGTTACGAGCAGTACTTC.

The genes are TRBV25-1 and TRBJ1-5; D unresolved. V lost 5 bases to trimming and J lost 4 bases, with 9 bases between them. In germline, CDR1 is MGHDK, CDR2 SYGVNS. The length of the CDR3 is 13 residues. The CDR3 DNA reads as TGTGCCAGCAGTTCCAGCTTAAATCAGCCCCAGCATTTT. Translation gives CASSSSLNQPQHF.

This clone was counted once. This chain joins TRBV4-3 and TRBJ2-7; D possibly corresponds to TRBD2 (6 bases). With 0 bases removed from V and 7 bases from J, the gap between germline ends came to 19 bases. The CDR3 loop spans 16 amino acids. The germline CDR1 and CDR2 sequences are LGHNA and YSLEER. The CDR3 reads CASSQDRGRGLVEQYF. The CDR3 DNA follows: TGCGCCAGCAGCCAAGATCGAGGGCGGGGCTTGGTTGAGCAGTACTTC.

As to this clone: Other DNA sequences of this sample code for an identical CDR3. The chain employs TRBV2 and TRBJ1-2; 7 bases map to TRBD1. Trimming removed 4 bases from V and 4 bases from J; junction bases left unmatched: 3. CDR1 is SNHLY, CDR2 FYNNEI, per germline. The CDR3 runs 13 residues. In DNA, the CDR3 is TGTGCCAGCAGTGGACAGGGTCTCTATGGCTACACCTTC. Translated: CASSGQGLYGYTF.

The chain is built from TRBV6-1 and TRBJ2-7, with D hard to call. CDR3 length: 11 amino acids. The V end was cut by 2 bases, the J end by 3 bases, with 2 bases between. CDR1 is MNHNS, CDR2 SASEGT, per germline. CDR3 nucleotide sequence: TGTGCCAGCAGTGAACTCTACGAGCAGTACTTC. Translation gives CASSELYEQYF.

This clone occurred a few times. The chain links TRBV6-5 to TRBJ2-7; the match to TRBD2 covers 12 bases. This CDR3 has 14 amino acids. J was trimmed by 5 bases and V by 4 bases; bases with no gene match: 3. Germline V CDR1 and CDR2: MNHEY, SVGAGI. The CDR3 spells CASSWTSGNHEQYF. The CDR3 nucleotides are TGTGCCAGCAGTTGGACTAGCGGGAACCACGAGCAGTACTTC.

The chain uses TRBV30 and TRBJ1-1; TRBD1 aligns across 10 bases. The ends lost 0 bases at V and 0 bases at J; junction bases unmatched: 7. From germline, CDR1 is GTSNPN and CDR2 SVGIG (reference sequence). The CDR3 is 17 residues long. The CDR3 sequence is CAWSVGPGQGLNTEAFF. CDR3 nucleotides: TGTGCCTGGAGTGTAGGCCCGGGACAGGGGTTGAACACTGAAGCTTTCTTT.